Listed here are 3 T cell receptor beta chains from one sample, sequenced in a study of monozygotic twins with inflammatory bowel disease. From its re-call of the 5' RACE reads, TCRdb lists each CDR3 protein once, without DNA. The sample totals about 300,000 distinct CDR3 sequences. Sequenced input: blood. These receptors were obtained from a human donor with ulcerative colitis or Crohn's disease, or a healthy co-twin of an affected twin (not recorded which).

The gene calls are TRBV3-1 and TRBJ2-1. This CDR3 has 15 residues. Per the germline V gene, CDR1 is LGHDT and CDR2 is YNNKEL (reference sequence). The CDR3 here is CASSKVADSYNEQFF.

V and J are TRBV7-2 and TRBJ2-1. CDR3 length: 15 residues. CDR1 SGHTA and CDR2 FQGNSA come from the germline V gene. Here the CDR3 reads CASSFGVSGFNEQFF.

This chain joins TRBV6-2 or TRBV6-3 and TRBJ2-1; TCRdb's D call of TRBD1 is untestable without DNA. Germline CDR1 is MNHEY and CDR2 is SVGEGT. The CDR3 covers 13 residues. CDR3: CASSPGYFDEQFF.